These 22 T cell receptor beta chains share one sample of origin, sequenced in a study of T cells in women clearing cervical HPV infection. Produced via immunoSEQ multiplex PCR; TCRdb's table is partial and in-frame only. The sample data list approximately 22,000 clones. Sequencing used blood buffy coat. All receptors derive from a woman aged 18 to 75 with a cervical HPV16 infection that either progressed to CIN3+ or cleared (not recorded which).

The CDR3 loop is CASSLLAKSYEQYF. Partial CDR3 DNA: TGTGCCAGCAGCCTGCTAGCGAAATCCTACGAG. This chain links TRBV11-1 with TRBJ2-7; D may be TRBD2 (6 bases). Read sequence stops 3 residues before the CDR3 end, and the germline J gene provides the missing end. The germline V and J ends were trimmed by 5 bases and 1 base, with 12 bases remaining between them. The CDR3 contains 14 residues. Germline V gene lookup returns CDR1 SGHAT and CDR2 FQDESV (reference sequence). Variable domain in full (rest from reference TRBV11-1 and TRBJ2-7): EAEVAQSPRYKITEKSQAVAFWCDPISGHATLYWYRQILGQGPELLVQFQDESVVDDSQLPKDRFSAERLKGVDSTLKIQPAELGDSAMYLCASSLLAKSYEQYFGPGTRLTVT.

Turning to this clone: The read ends 3 residues early relative to the CDR3; the germline J gene fills the gap. The gene calls are TRBV9 and TRBJ2-3; a weak D match, TRBD2 (5 bases). This CDR3 is 14 amino acids long. V was cut by 4 bases and J by 5 bases, with 14 bases left in between. CDR1 and CDR2 (germline): SGDLS, YYNGEE. CDR3 bases read: TGTGCCAGCAGCCCCCGAGCAGCGGTAGATACG. The encoded protein is CASSPRAAVDT. The whole CDR3 region reads CASSPRAAVDTQYF.

Concerning this clone itself: With the read ending 3 residues before the CDR3 end, the germline J gene is used to fill in that end. V is TRBV3-1 (or the pseudogene TRBV3-2) and J is TRBJ2-5; D gene unclear. The germline V gene has CDR1 LGHDT and CDR2 YNNKEL (reference sequence). The CDR3 extends over 11 amino acids. Trimming pared 4 bases from V and 4 bases from J, leaving 4 bases between. This chain's CDR3 is CASSRLETQYF. The sequenced CDR3 bases are TGTGCCAGCAGCCGACTAGAGACC.

About this clone itself: The DNA ends 3 residues before the CDR3 does, and the rest of the CDR3 is filled in from the germline J gene. The chain employs TRBV2 and TRBJ1-5, with TRBD1 identical over 9 bases. The CDR3 covers 16 residues. The V gene end was trimmed by 6 bases and the J gene end by 3 bases; junction bases not matched to a gene: 9. Germline assignment: CDR1 SNHLY and CDR2 FYNNEI. Partial CDR3 DNA: TGTGCCAGCAGCGCCAGACAGGGGGGATACAATCAGCCC. As protein: CASSARQGGYNQP. The complete CDR3 reads CASSARQGGYNQPQHF. Based on the CDR3 plus reference TRBV2 and TRBJ1-5, the full variable domain is EPEVTQTPSHQVTQMGQEVILRCVPISNHLYFYWYRQILGQKVEFLVSFYNNEISEKSEIFDDQFSVERPDGSNFTLKIRSTKLEDSAMYFCASSARQGGYNQPQHFGDGTRLSIL.

On this clone itself: The sequence runs out 3 residues before the end of the CDR3; the remainder is reconstructed from the germline J gene. J is TRBJ2-3 and V is TRBV29-1; D might be TRBD2 (6 bases). Germline V gene lookup returns CDR1 SQVTM and CDR2 ANQGSEA. This CDR3 region has 16 residues. V dropped 7 bases and J dropped 0 bases, with 20 bases sitting between them. The CDR3 here is CSAEWASVFSTDTQYF. The CDR3 bases that were read are TGCAGCGCTGAGTGGGCTAGCGTATTCAGCACAGATACG.

As for this clone: The read ends 3 residues before the CDR3 terminus; that terminus is restored from the germline J gene. The rearrangement links TRBV30 to TRBJ1-1; no firm D call. The germline gives CDR1 GTSNPN, CDR2 SVGIG (reference sequence). V was trimmed by 8 bases and J by 1 base, leaving 14 bases between them. The CDR3 sequence is 13 residues long. CDR3 DNA, as far as it was read: TGTGCCCAAAGCCCTAACTCGAACACTGAA. As protein: CAQSPNSNTE. The complete CDR3 sequence is CAQSPNSNTEAFF.

With respect to this clone: The read gets to within 3 residues of the CDR3 end, and the germline J gene fills in the rest. V usage is TRBV11-3 and J usage is TRBJ2-4, with TRBD1 as a possible D gene (5 bases). The CDR3 length is 14 residues. Trimming took 5 bases from V and 5 from J, leaving 13 bases between them. CDR1 and CDR2 (germline): SGHNT, YENEEA. The sequenced CDR3 bases are TGTGCCAGCAGCCCGAGAACAGGCGAAAACATT. Its translation: CASSPRTGENI. In full, the CDR3 is CASSPRTGENIQYF.

As concerns this clone: With the read ending 3 residues before the CDR3 end, the germline J gene is used to fill in that end. The J gene is TRBJ1-2, the V gene TRBV12-3 or TRBV12-4; perhaps TRBD1 as D (5 bases). Trimming cost V 3 bases and J 4 bases, with 12 bases left between them. This CDR3 has 14 amino acids. The sequenced CDR3 bases are TGTGCCAGCAGTTTTCTGACGGGGGGCTATGGC. Translated, it gives CASSFLTGGYG. The CDR3 as a whole reads CASSFLTGGYGYTF.

Comments on this clone: The read ends 3 residues early relative to the CDR3; the germline J gene fills the gap. V gene TRBV13 combines with J gene TRBJ2-2; TRBD1 aligns across 7 bases. The junction had 7 bases not matched to a gene; V was cut back by 5 bases and J by 1 base. The CDR3 has 16 amino acids. Germline V gene lookup returns CDR1 PRHDT and CDR2 FYEKMQ (reference sequence). The covered CDR3 bases are TGTGCCAGCAGCCCCCAAGACAGGGAGAACACCGGGGAG. Translated, it gives CASSPQDRENTGE. The full CDR3 protein reads CASSPQDRENTGELFF.

Remarks on this clone: Read coverage stops 3 residues before the CDR3 terminus; the germline J gene supplies the remainder. The chain couples TRBV7-9 to TRBJ2-1; a possible D gene is TRBD1 (5 bases). There are 11 residues in the CDR3. The germline V gene encodes CDR1 SEHNR and CDR2 FQNEAQ (reference sequence). The V and J ends lost 6 bases and 9 bases respectively, with 9 bases between them. CDR3 DNA, as far as it was read: TGTGCCAGCAGAGGGGTGGGTGAG. Protein: CASRGVGE. The whole CDR3 reads CASRGVGEQFF.

In the case of this clone: The sequence runs out 3 residues before the end of the CDR3; the remainder is reconstructed from the germline J gene. The chain couples TRBV19 to TRBJ2-2, with 7 bases fitting TRBD2. Germline V gene sequence: CDR1 LNHDA, CDR2 SQIVND (reference sequence). The CDR3 runs 15 residues. Trimming removed 5 bases from V and 4 bases from J; junction bases left unmatched: 7. The CDR3 protein is CASSQAGLFTGELFF. The CDR3 bases that were read are TGTGCCAGTAGTCAAGCGGGGTTGTTCACCGGGGAG.

CDR3: CATSDSSGIMYNEQFF. The CDR3 DNA, read in part, is TGTGCCACCAGTGATTCTAGCGGGATCATGTACAATGAG. The chain is built from TRBV24-1 and TRBJ2-1; 9 bases are a match to TRBD2. The DNA ends 3 residues before the CDR3 does, and the rest of the CDR3 is filled in from the germline J gene. Trimming at V came to 2 bases and at J to 4 bases, leaving 5 bases not matched to a gene. Germline-derived CDR1 and CDR2 are KGHDR and SFDVKD. The length of the CDR3 is 16 residues.

As to this clone: The read terminates 3 residues before the CDR3 end, so the remaining end is supplied by the germline J gene. V is TRBV12-5 and J is TRBJ2-1, with 9 bases identical to TRBD2. V dropped 5 bases and J dropped 9; count of bases not matched to a gene: 11. Germline loops: CDR1 LGHNT, CDR2 FRNRAP. There are 15 residues in the CDR3. This chain's CDR3 is CASGPLPGLAFEQFF. Incomplete CDR3 DNA: TGTGCTAGTGGTCCGCTACCGGGACTAGCTTTTGAG.

In regard to this clone: The read halts 3 residues ahead of the CDR3 end, with the missing end drawn from the germline J gene. The V call is TRBV28, the J call TRBJ2-1; perhaps TRBD2 as D (5 bases). Germline V gives CDR1 MDHEN, CDR2 SYDVKM. The CDR3 is 16 residues long. The V and J ends lost 6 bases and 9 bases respectively, with 24 bases between them. The CDR3 bases that were read are TGTGCCAGCAGAAATAGGTACTCATTAACCGCGGGTGAG. Residues: CASRNRYSLTAGE. The whole CDR3 is CASRNRYSLTAGEQFF.

A remark on this clone: The CDR3 goes on 3 residues after the read ends, and that part is filled in from the germline J gene. V and J are TRBV30 and TRBJ2-2; a weak D match, TRBD2 (5 bases). This CDR3 comprises 14 residues. The germline V gene has CDR1 GTSNPN and CDR2 SVGIG (reference sequence). The ends were cut back, 3 bases at V and 4 bases at J, with 12 bases in the middle. The sequenced part of the CDR3 DNA is TGTGCCTGGAGCGTGAGGGCCGGCACCGGGGAG. It is translated as CAWSVRAGTGE. The full-length CDR3 reads as CAWSVRAGTGELFF.

To note about this clone: The read ends 3 residues before the CDR3 terminus; that terminus is restored from the germline J gene. The V gene is TRBV23-1, the J gene TRBJ2-7; possible D gene TRBD1, 6 bases. TRBV23-1 is known as an ORF, though its function is uncertain. The CDR3 is 15 residues long. The ends were cut back, 2 bases at V and 0 bases at J, with 11 bases in the middle. The covered CDR3 bases are TGCGCCAGCAGTCAAACGGCCAGGGGCTCCTACGAG. This gives the protein CASSQTARGSYE. The complete CDR3 reads CASSQTARGSYEQYF.

Turning to this clone: The CDR3 end is not reached by the read, which stops 3 residues before it; the germline J gene fills it in. The rearrangement uses TRBV19 and TRBJ1-1, with D hard to call. Trimming pared 1 base from V and 3 bases from J, leaving 12 bases between. In germline, CDR1 is LNHDA, CDR2 SQIVND (reference sequence). CDR3 size: 15 residues. The covered CDR3 bases are TGTGCCAGTAGTATAGTGGAGCGCCCTTACACTGAA. Its protein product is CASSIVERPYTE. The whole CDR3 is CASSIVERPYTEAFF.

By frequency, this clone is medium-sized (0.01 to 0.1%). The read comes to an end 3 residues before the CDR3 does, leaving the germline J gene to fill in the end. J is TRBJ2-5 and V is TRBV6-2 or TRBV6-3, with D perhaps matching TRBD1 (6 bases). V lost 0 bases to trimming and J lost 5 bases, with 13 bases between them. Germline V gives CDR1 MNHEY, CDR2 SVGEGT. The CDR3 totals 15 residues. The sequenced part of the CDR3 DNA is TGTGCCAGCAGTTACTCGACCAGGGGCGGTGAGACC. This codes for CASSYSTRGGET. The CDR3 in its entirety is CASSYSTRGGETQYF.

As concerns this clone: The observed sequence ends 3 residues before the CDR3 terminus, with the missing tail filled in from the germline J gene. V gene TRBV7-3 combines with J gene TRBJ2-3, with D possibly being TRBD1 (6 bases). The CDR3 is 17 amino acids. The V gene's germline CDR1 is SGHTA and CDR2 FQGTGA. Trimming shortened V by 5 bases and J by 1 base, and 19 bases separated the two germline ends. The CDR3 bases that were read are TGTGCCAGCAGCCCGATAACGGACAGTTGGGGCACAGATACG. Encoded protein: CASSPITDSWGTDT. The CDR3 reads in full as CASSPITDSWGTDTQYF.

As regards this clone: The read is 3 residues too short to cover the CDR3 end, so that end is filled in from the germline J gene. The chain joins TRBV5-1 to TRBJ1-4; the match to TRBD1 covers 9 bases. CDR1 and CDR2 (germline): SGHRS, YFSETQ. The J segment lost 7 bases and the V segment lost 3 bases, leaving 4 bases of the junction unmatched. This CDR3 spans 14 amino acids. The part of the CDR3 DNA that was read is TGCGCCAGCAGCTCGACAGGGGGAGGTGAAAAA. Residues: CASSSTGGGEK. The entire CDR3 protein is CASSSTGGGEKLFF.

A remark on this clone: The sequence runs out 3 residues before the end of the CDR3; the remainder is reconstructed from the germline J gene. The V gene is TRBV20-1, the J gene TRBJ1-6; TRBD1 aligns across 7 bases. The V gene's germline CDR1 is DFQATT and CDR2 SNEGSKA (reference sequence). The junction had 14 bases not matched to a gene; V was cut back by 0 bases and J by 6 bases. The CDR3 has 18 residues. Incomplete CDR3 DNA: TGCAGTGCTAGAGAAGTCGGCAGAGACGCAGGGGGTAATTCACCC. This sequence encodes CSAREVGRDAGGNSP. Given in full, the CDR3 is CSAREVGRDAGGNSPLHF.

CDR3 sequence reads: CASSLGQGARGYTF. CDR3 DNA, as far as it was read: TGTGCCAGCAGCTTGGGACAGGGGGCGCGGGGC. The chain joins TRBV5-4 to TRBJ1-2, with 10 nucleotides matching TRBD1. The read finishes 3 residues shy of the CDR3 end, and the germline J gene is used to complete it. The germline V gene has CDR1 SGHNT and CDR2 YYREEE (reference sequence). The CDR3 is 14 amino acids.